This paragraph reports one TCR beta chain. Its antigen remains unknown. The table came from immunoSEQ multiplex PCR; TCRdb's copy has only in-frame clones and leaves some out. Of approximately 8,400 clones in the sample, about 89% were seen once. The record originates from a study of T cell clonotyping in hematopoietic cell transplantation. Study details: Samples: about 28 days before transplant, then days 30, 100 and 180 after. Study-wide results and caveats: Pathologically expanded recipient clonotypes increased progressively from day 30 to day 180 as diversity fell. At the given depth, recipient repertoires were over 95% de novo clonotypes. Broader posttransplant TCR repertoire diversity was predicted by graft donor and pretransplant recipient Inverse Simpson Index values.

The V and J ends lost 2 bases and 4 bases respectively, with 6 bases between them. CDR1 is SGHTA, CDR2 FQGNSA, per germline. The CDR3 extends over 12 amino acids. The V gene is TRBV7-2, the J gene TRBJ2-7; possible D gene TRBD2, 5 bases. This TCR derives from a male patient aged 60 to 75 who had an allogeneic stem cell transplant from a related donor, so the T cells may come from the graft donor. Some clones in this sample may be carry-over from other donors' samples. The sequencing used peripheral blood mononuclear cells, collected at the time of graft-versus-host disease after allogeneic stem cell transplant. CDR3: CASSLLAYEQYF. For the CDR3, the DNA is TGTGCCAGCAGCTTACTAGCTTACGAGCAGTACTTC. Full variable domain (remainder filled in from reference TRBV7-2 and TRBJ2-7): GAGVSQSPSNKVTEKGKDVELRCDPISGHTALYWYRQSLGQGLEFLIYFQGNSAPDKSGLPSDRFSAERTGGSVSTLTIQRTQQEDSAVYLCASSLLAYEQYFGPGTRLTVT.